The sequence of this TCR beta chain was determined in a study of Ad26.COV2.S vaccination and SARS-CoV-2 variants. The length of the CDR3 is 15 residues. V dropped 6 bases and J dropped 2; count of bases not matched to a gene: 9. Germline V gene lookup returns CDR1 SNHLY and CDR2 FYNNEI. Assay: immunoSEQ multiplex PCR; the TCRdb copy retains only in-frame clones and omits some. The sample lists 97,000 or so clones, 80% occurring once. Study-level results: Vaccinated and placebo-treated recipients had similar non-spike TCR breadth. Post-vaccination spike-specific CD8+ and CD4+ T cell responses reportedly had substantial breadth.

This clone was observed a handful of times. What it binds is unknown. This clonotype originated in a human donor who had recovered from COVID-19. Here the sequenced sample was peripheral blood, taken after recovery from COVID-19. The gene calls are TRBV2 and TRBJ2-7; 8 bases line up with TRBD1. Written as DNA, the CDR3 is TGTGCCAGCAGACTACGACAGGGGCTCACCTACGAGCAGTACTTC. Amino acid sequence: CASRLRQGLTYEQYF.